The rows below give T cell receptor beta chains drawn from one sample of a study of radiation and T cells in renal cell carcinoma. Libraries were prepared by immunoSEQ multiplex PCR; TCRdb keeps only in-frame clonotypes and omits some of them. The data contain about 130,000 clones, approximately 90% of them seen just once; the ten biggest clones take up around 12%. The specimen comprised blood, sampled from a patient whose treatment included radiotherapy and nephrectomy. These receptors were taken from a woman aged 45-65 years with renal cell carcinoma. The CDR3 runs from the conserved cysteine through the conserved F or W. Each record gives: clone size, D gene, CDR3 length, J gene, V gene, CDR3 protein, CDR3 DNA. The D gene is left open where the match is weak. For some rows the clone size is stated as once, few or many, or as a class when expanded; others skip it.

clone_size: NA
d_call: TRBD2
cdr3_length: 13
j_call: TRBJ2-3
v_call: TRBV29-1
cdr3_aa: CSVLAGGIDTQYF
cdr3_nt: TGCAGCGTACTAGCGGGGGGGATAGATACGCAGTATTTT

clone_size: NA
d_call: TRBD1
cdr3_length: 16
j_call: TRBJ2-7
v_call: TRBV19
cdr3_aa: CASSRGTGAIHYEQYF
cdr3_nt: TGTGCCAGTAGTAGAGGGACAGGGGCCATTCACTACGAGCAGTACTTC

clone_size: once
d_call: NA
cdr3_length: 13
j_call: TRBJ2-5
v_call: TRBV11-3
cdr3_aa: CASSRRWRETQYF
cdr3_nt: TGTGCCAGCAGCCGAAGGTGGAGGGAGACCCAGTACTTC

clone_size: NA
d_call: NA
cdr3_length: 12
j_call: TRBJ1-1
v_call: TRBV18
cdr3_aa: CASSETNTEAFF
cdr3_nt: TGTGCCAGCTCCGAAACGAACACTGAAGCTTTCTTT

clone_size: NA
d_call: NA
cdr3_length: 14
j_call: TRBJ1-2
v_call: TRBV4-3
cdr3_aa: CASSQDQRSYGYTF
cdr3_nt: TGCGCCAGCAGCCAAGATCAGCGGTCCTATGGCTACACCTTC

clone_size: NA
d_call: NA
cdr3_length: 14
j_call: TRBJ1-1
v_call: TRBV11-2
cdr3_aa: CASSLDPGNTEAFF
cdr3_nt: TGTGCCAGCAGCTTAGATCCGGGCAACACTGAAGCTTTCTTT

clone_size: NA
d_call: NA
cdr3_length: 17
j_call: TRBJ2-6
v_call: TRBV25-1
cdr3_aa: CASSDSSAGSGANVLTF
cdr3_nt: TGTGCCAGCAGTGATAGCTCAGCCGGCTCTGGGGCCAACGTCCTGACTTTC

clone_size: NA
d_call: TRBD1
cdr3_length: 15
j_call: TRBJ1-2
v_call: TRBV14
cdr3_aa: CASSGPGQGYYGYTF
cdr3_nt: TGTGCCAGCAGCGGACCGGGACAGGGTTACTATGGCTACACCTTC

clone_size: NA
d_call: NA
cdr3_length: 13
j_call: TRBJ1-2
v_call: TRBV7-3
cdr3_aa: CASSLDQNYGYTF
cdr3_nt: TGTGCCAGCAGTTTGGATCAGAACTATGGCTACACCTTC

clone_size: NA
d_call: TRBD2
cdr3_length: 14
j_call: TRBJ2-5
v_call: TRBV6-5
cdr3_aa: CASKAAGEQETQYF
cdr3_nt: TGTGCCAGCAAGGCGGCGGGGGAACAAGAGACCCAGTACTTC

clone_size: NA
d_call: NA
cdr3_length: 11
j_call: TRBJ2-7
v_call: TRBV30
cdr3_aa: CASGAGYEQYF
cdr3_nt: TGTGCCTCCGGGGCTGGATACGAGCAGTACTTC

clone_size: NA
d_call: NA
cdr3_length: 16
j_call: TRBJ2-1
v_call: TRBV7-6
cdr3_aa: CASSLSDRSSYNEQFF
cdr3_nt: TGTGCCAGCAGCTTATCAGACAGGAGCTCCTACAATGAGCAGTTCTTC

clone_size: NA
d_call: TRBD1
cdr3_length: 14
j_call: TRBJ1-1
v_call: TRBV6-5
cdr3_aa: CASSYRTGVSEAFF
cdr3_nt: TGTGCCAGCAGTTACAGGACAGGGGTATCTGAAGCTTTCTTT

clone_size: NA
d_call: NA
cdr3_length: 18
j_call: TRBJ1-4
v_call: TRBV4-1
cdr3_aa: CASSLPLRQRVTNEKLFF
cdr3_nt: TGCGCCAGCAGCCTCCCTCTGAGACAGAGAGTAACTAATGAAAAACTGTTTTTT

clone_size: NA
d_call: NA
cdr3_length: 12
j_call: TRBJ1-1
v_call: TRBV7-9
cdr3_aa: CASSLVNTEAFF
cdr3_nt: TGTGCCAGCAGCTTAGTTAACACTGAAGCTTTCTTT

clone_size: NA
d_call: TRBD1
cdr3_length: 14
j_call: TRBJ1-1
v_call: TRBV29-1
cdr3_aa: CSGRLRGSATEAFF
cdr3_nt: TGCAGCGGAAGACTCAGGGGGAGTGCCACTGAAGCTTTCTTT

clone_size: NA
d_call: TRBD2
cdr3_length: 16
j_call: TRBJ2-2
v_call: TRBV9
cdr3_aa: CASSVGSGGTTGELFF
cdr3_nt: TGTGCCAGCAGCGTAGGAAGCGGGGGTACCACCGGGGAGCTGTTTTTT

clone_size: NA
d_call: TRBD2
cdr3_length: 15
j_call: TRBJ2-7
v_call: TRBV7-4
cdr3_aa: CASSPGLGHSYEQYF
cdr3_nt: TGTGCCAGCAGTCCCGGACTAGGGCACTCCTACGAGCAGTACTTC

clone_size: NA
d_call: NA
cdr3_length: 13
j_call: TRBJ1-6
v_call: TRBV6-1
cdr3_aa: CAIRTEYNSPLHF
cdr3_nt: TGTGCCATCCGAACAGAGTATAATTCACCCCTCCACTTT

clone_size: few
d_call: NA
cdr3_length: 17
j_call: TRBJ2-5
v_call: TRBV4-2
cdr3_aa: CASSQQPGPGYQETQYF
cdr3_nt: TGTGCCAGCAGCCAACAGCCGGGACCTGGTTACCAAGAGACCCAGTACTTC

clone_size: few
d_call: NA
cdr3_length: 14
j_call: TRBJ1-2
v_call: TRBV11-2
cdr3_aa: CASSSHGAGTGYTF
cdr3_nt: TGTGCCAGCAGCTCCCATGGGGCAGGGACTGGCTACACCTTC

clone_size: once
d_call: NA
cdr3_length: 15
j_call: TRBJ1-4
v_call: TRBV7-2
cdr3_aa: CASSPSAGNNEKLFF
cdr3_nt: TGTGCCAGCAGCCCGTCGGCAGGGAATAATGAAAAACTGTTTTTT

clone_size: NA
d_call: NA
cdr3_length: 16
j_call: TRBJ2-2
v_call: TRBV2
cdr3_aa: CASSPDDPRNTGELFF
cdr3_nt: TGTGCCAGCAGTCCAGATGACCCAAGAAACACCGGGGAGCTGTTTTTT

clone_size: NA
d_call: NA
cdr3_length: 15
j_call: TRBJ1-3
v_call: TRBV11-2
cdr3_aa: CASSLGPVAGNTIYF
cdr3_nt: TGTGCCAGCAGCCTGGGCCCCGTCGCCGGAAACACCATATATTTT

clone_size: NA
d_call: NA
cdr3_length: 13
j_call: TRBJ2-3
v_call: TRBV28
cdr3_aa: CASSIRRTDTQYF
cdr3_nt: TGTGCCAGCAGTATACGACGCACAGATACGCAGTATTTT

clone_size: NA
d_call: NA
cdr3_length: 14
j_call: TRBJ1-3
v_call: TRBV18
cdr3_aa: CASSPSNSGNTIYF
cdr3_nt: TGTGCCAGCTCACCCTCAAACTCTGGAAACACCATATATTTT

clone_size: NA
d_call: NA
cdr3_length: 13
j_call: TRBJ1-3
v_call: TRBV19
cdr3_aa: CATGWGSGNTIYF
cdr3_nt: TGTGCCACCGGATGGGGTAGTGGAAACACCATATATTTT

clone_size: NA
d_call: TRBD1
cdr3_length: 14
j_call: TRBJ1-1
v_call: TRBV6-6
cdr3_aa: CASTQDRDNTEAFF
cdr3_nt: TGTGCCAGCACCCAGGACAGGGACAACACTGAAGCTTTCTTT

clone_size: NA
d_call: NA
cdr3_length: 17
j_call: TRBJ1-1
v_call: TRBV21-1
cdr3_aa: CASSNRDSSTMNTEAFF
cdr3_nt: TGTGCCAGCAGCAACCGGGACAGTTCGACCATGAACACTGAAGCTTTCTTT

clone_size: NA
d_call: NA
cdr3_length: 11
j_call: TRBJ1-2
v_call: TRBV7-2
cdr3_aa: CASSLRDGYTF
cdr3_nt: TGTGCCAGCAGCTTACGGGACGGCTACACCTTC

clone_size: NA
d_call: NA
cdr3_length: 15
j_call: TRBJ2-3
v_call: TRBV5-1
cdr3_aa: CASSTRQVSTDTQYF
cdr3_nt: TGCGCCAGCAGCACCCGACAGGTTAGCACAGATACGCAGTATTTT

clone_size: NA
d_call: NA
cdr3_length: 12
j_call: TRBJ2-1
v_call: TRBV7-7
cdr3_aa: CASSLEEGEQFF
cdr3_nt: TGTGCTAGCAGCTTAGAAGAGGGTGAGCAGTTCTTC

clone_size: NA
d_call: NA
cdr3_length: 14
j_call: TRBJ2-1
v_call: TRBV5-1
cdr3_aa: CASSQGAANNEQFF
cdr3_nt: TGCGCCAGCAGTCAGGGAGCAGCCAACAATGAGCAGTTCTTC